This T cell receptor (beta chain) is drawn from a study of T cells in Graves' hyperthyroidism and ophthalmopathy. TCR beta CDR3 regions were amplified from RNA. A set of HTBI primers served as the primers for a first-round RT-PCR of the TCR CDR3. From the multiplex PCR reads, TCRdb called clonotypes with MiXCR, one entry per CDR3 protein. The sample records 450,000 to 700,000 distinct CDR3 sequences, about 43% being singletons. General study findings and limits: For ophthalmopathy, model prediction preceded onset by a median around 7 months. Blood also held most thyroid clonotypes expanded beyond 0.001.

Any patient presenting with uncontrolled infection, other autoimmune disease, pregnancy or lactation was left out. The diagnostic basis comprised clinical symptoms, serum thyroxine and TRAb, thyroid ultrasound and orbital computed tomography. This clonotype came up many times. Its specificity is unknown. This TCR was recovered from an adult woman with Graves' disease, either hyperthyroidism or ophthalmopathy (not recorded which). Source material: peripheral blood or thyroid tissue (not recorded which).

The CDR3 coding sequence is TGCGCCAGCAGCGAAGGACAGCCCAAGGTCTATGGCTACACCTTC. Translation: CASSEGQPKVYGYTF. This chain links TRBV5-1 with TRBJ1-2; D is perhaps TRBD1 (6 bases). Germline values: CDR1 SGHRS, CDR2 YFSETQ. V lost 4 bases and J lost 4, with 17 bases in between. The CDR3 consists of 15 residues. The full variable domain, rest sourced from reference TRBV5-1 and TRBJ1-2, is KAGVTQTPRYLIKTRGQQVTLSCSPISGHRSVSWYQQTPGQGLQFLFEYFSETQRNKGNFPGRFSGRQFSNSRSEMNVSTLELGDSALYLCASSEGQPKVYGYTFGSGTRLTVV.